This T cell receptor (beta chain) was sequenced in a study of cytomegalovirus exposure and HLA in healthy donors. Whole-study findings and limits: Specific recognition of CMV antigens was confirmed in vitro for a few chains (all CMV-associated). Most CMV-associated TCR beta chains were later found to appear HLA-restricted.

Remarks on this clone: Its target is not known.

In the PCR, 60 Vbeta and 13 Jbeta primers were used. The method was immunoSEQ multiplex PCR; TCRdb's version includes in-frame clones alone and lacks a portion of them. Of about 150,000 clones detected, roughly 73% appear once; the ten largest clones hold about 10%. This clonotype originated in a man between 18 and 29 years old in good health and CMV-seropositive. The sample consisted of PBMCs.

The CDR3 DNA is TGTGCCAGCAGCGTGAGGGAGTACACAGATACGCAGTATTTT. Its translation: CASSVREYTDTQYF. The chain joins TRBV9 to TRBJ2-3, with D tentatively TRBD2 (5 bases). V shed 2 bases and J shed 2 bases, with 9 bases lying between them. Germline-derived CDR1 and CDR2 are SGDLS and YYNGEE. The CDR3 has 14 amino acids.